The 28 T cell receptor beta chains in this list originate from one sample, sequenced in a study of graft-versus-host responses after intestinal transplantation. Antigen specificity for these receptors is unknown. Sequenced by immunoSEQ multiplex PCR; TCRdb stores in-frame clones only, minus some. The sample records approximately 94,000 clones, about 90% being singletons. Sequences were derived from unstimulated CD4+ T cells sorted from spleen or lymph node cells, sampled before transplant. Receptors were obtained from a human donor who was the organ donor for an intestinal transplant.

The chain is built from TRBV14 and TRBJ2-3, with D perhaps matching TRBD2 (5 bases). Germline lookup yields CDR1 SGHDN and CDR2 FVKESK. V lost 1 base and J 3 bases, leaving 14 bases between the germline ends. The length of the CDR3 is 16 residues. CDR3 amino acids: CASSQGGYVVTDTQYF. Written as DNA, the CDR3 is TGTGCCAGCAGCCAAGGAGGGTACGTGGTGACAGATACGCAGTATTTT.

CDR3 sequence reads: CASSVAVTNEKLFF. Written as DNA, the CDR3 is TGTGCCAGCAGCGTAGCCGTAACTAATGAAAAACTGTTTTTT. The J gene is TRBJ1-4, the V gene TRBV13; D is ambiguous. Germline V gene lookup returns CDR1 PRHDT and CDR2 FYEKMQ (reference sequence). The CDR3 length is 14 residues. V lost 5 bases to trimming and J lost 1 base, with 8 bases between them.

The chain combines TRBV7-3 with TRBJ2-5; 9 nucleotides match TRBD1. The germline V gene has CDR1 SGHTA and CDR2 FQGTGA. The CDR3 loop spans 15 amino acids. J was trimmed by 1 base and V by 5 bases; bases with no gene match: 5. In nucleotides, the CDR3 is TGTGCCAGCAGCAAAGGACAGGGGCGCCAAGAGACCCAGTACTTC. It yields the protein CASSKGQGRQETQYF.

This chain connects TRBV27 to TRBJ2-3; D unresolved. Germline V gene lookup returns CDR1 MNHEY and CDR2 SMNVEV (reference sequence). CDR3 length equals 14 residues. V lost 7 bases to trimming and J lost 7 bases, with 18 bases between them. CDR3 DNA: TGTGCCAGCACTACTCGACCCGGGTCAAATACGCAGTATTTT. Translation: CASTTRPGSNTQYF.

In its sample, this clone was seen a few times. V and J are TRBV7-9 and TRBJ2-7; D gene unclear. The V gene lost 5 bases and the J gene lost 2 bases, with 10 bases spanning the gap. The length of the CDR3 is 13 residues. The V gene's germline CDR1 is SEHNR and CDR2 FQNEAQ (reference sequence). The CDR3 nucleotides are TGTGCCAGCAGCCTGGCCGGACCCTACGAGCAGTACTTC. The encoded protein is CASSLAGPYEQYF.

Written as DNA, the CDR3 is TGCGCCAGCAGCTTGGGCAGGACAGCCTACGAGCAGTACTTC. It specifies CASSLGRTAYEQYF. The chain carries TRBV5-1 and TRBJ2-7, with D possibly TRBD1 on 6 matching bases. The CDR3 loop spans 14 amino acids. Trimming left V 0 bases short and J 2 bases short, with 9 bases between. Germline CDR1 and CDR2: SGHRS and YFSETQ.

On this clone: The same CDR3 is also encoded by other DNA sequences in this sample. The chain combines TRBV6-1 with TRBJ2-7; D unresolved. The CDR3 runs 13 residues. From germline, CDR1 is MNHNS and CDR2 SASEGT. V lost 0 bases, J lost 3 bases, and 6 bases lay in between. The CDR3 sequence: CASSEARNYEQYF. DNA for the CDR3: TGTGCCAGCAGTGAAGCGAGGAACTACGAGCAGTACTTC.

V gene TRBV7-2 combines with J gene TRBJ1-3; TRBD1 agrees at 8 bases. V trimming: 5 bases; J trimming: 7 bases; junction bases outside the gene matches: 7. The CDR3 runs 14 residues. Germline V gene lookup returns CDR1 SGHTA and CDR2 FQGNSA. The CDR3 is CASSPPGGWNTIYF. The CDR3 DNA reads TGTGCCAGCAGCCCGCCAGGGGGCTGGAACACCATATATTTT.

The chain couples TRBV4-1 to TRBJ2-3; 15 nucleotides match TRBD2. CDR1 is MGHRA and CDR2 is YSYEKL in the germline V gene. The CDR3 has 19 residues. Trimming cost V 3 bases and J 2 bases; bases outside gene matches: 9. The CDR3 nucleotides read TGCGCCAGCAGCCACGGACTAGCGGGGGGGAAGCGGGACACAGATACGCAGTATTTT. This encodes CASSHGLAGGKRDTDTQYF.

This chain links TRBV9 with TRBJ1-1; D unclear. V shed 4 bases and J shed 1 base, with 14 bases lying between them. Per the germline V gene, CDR1 is SGDLS and CDR2 is YYNGEE. CDR3 length: 15 amino acids. Here the CDR3 reads CASSPGVPPNTEAFF. The DNA for the CDR3 is TGTGCCAGCAGCCCCGGAGTTCCACCGAACACTGAAGCTTTCTTT. Variable domain in full (rest from reference TRBV9 and TRBJ1-1): DSGVTQTPKHLITATGQRVTLRCSPRSGDLSVYWYQQSLDQGLQFLIQYYNGEERAKGNILERFSAQQFPDLHSELNLSSLELGDSALYFCASSPGVPPNTEAFFGQGTRLTVV.

This clone was seen a single time. This sample also contains other DNA sequences that code for the same CDR3. The genes are TRBV29-1 and TRBJ1-2, with TRBD1 matching over 9 bases. The germline V gene encodes CDR1 SQVTM and CDR2 ANQGSEA. The CDR3 is 12 amino acids. J gave up 8 bases and V 4 bases, and 5 bases lay outside the gene matches. The CDR3 reads CSVGQGDYGYTF. CDR3 DNA sequence: TGCAGCGTTGGACAGGGGGATTACGGCTACACCTTC. The variable domain in full, with the rest retrieved from reference TRBV29-1 and TRBJ1-2, is SAVISQKPSRDICQRGTSLTIQCQVDSQVTMMFWYRQQPGQSLTLIATANQGSEATYESGFVIDKFPISRPNLTFSTLTVSNMSPEDSSIYLCSVGQGDYGYTFGSGTRLTVV.

This clone was seen a few times. The rearrangement links TRBV28 to TRBJ1-2, with unresolved D. The CDR3 runs 11 residues. Looked up from germline, CDR1 is MDHEN and CDR2 is SYDVKM. Trimming removed 3 bases from V and 3 bases from J, with 2 bases in between. The CDR3, as DNA: TGTGCCAGCAGTTTGGACTATGGCTACACCTTC. It encodes CASSLDYGYTF.

This chain connects TRBV30 to TRBJ1-2; 8 bases agree with TRBD1. Per the germline V gene, CDR1 is GTSNPN and CDR2 is SVGIG (reference sequence). This CDR3 has 13 amino acids. V was pared by 2 bases and J by 6 bases, with 5 bases of the junction left unmatched. CDR3 DNA: TGTGCCTGGAGTTCGGACAGGGCCCATGGCTACACCTTC. Protein sequence: CAWSSDRAHGYTF.

The chain combines TRBV30 with TRBJ1-2, with D unclear. From germline, CDR1 is GTSNPN and CDR2 SVGIG (reference sequence). Trimming took off 5 bases at V and 5 bases at J, with 24 bases between the two ends. CDR3 length: 16 amino acids. This CDR3 is CAWGPQASPREYGYTF. The CDR3 region has the DNA TGTGCCTGGGGCCCCCAGGCCTCGCCCCGGGAATATGGCTACACCTTC. Supplemented by reference TRBV30 and TRBJ1-2, the full variable domain reads SQTIHQWPATLVQPVGSPLSLECTVEGTSNPNLYWYRQAAGRGLQLLFYSVGIGQISSEVPQNLSASRPQDRQFILSSKKLLLSDSGFYLCAWGPQASPREYGYTFGSGTRLTVV.

The chain recombines TRBV7-3 with TRBJ2-3; D gene unclear. Germline V gene data show CDR1 as SGHTA and CDR2 as FQGTGA. Trimming stripped 8 bases from V and 2 bases from J, with 17 bases between. The CDR3 has 15 amino acids. In DNA form, the CDR3 reads TGTGCCAGCGGAAGTGCAGGTCGGGCCACAGATACGCAGTATTTT. Translation gives CASGSAGRATDTQYF.

This sequence joins TRBV5-1 and TRBJ2-5; D is possibly TRBD1 or TRBD2 (5 bases each). The ends were cut back, 5 bases at V and 5 bases at J, with 13 bases in the middle. The germline V gene encodes CDR1 SGHRS and CDR2 YFSETQ. The CDR3 is 13 amino acids. The CDR3: CASSLWDLETQYF. For the CDR3, the DNA is TGCGCCAGCAGTCTGTGGGACCTCGAGACCCAGTACTTC.

In this sample, this clone turned up a few times. The CDR3 DNA reads as TGTGCCAGCTCACCAGGAGACAATCAGCCCCAGCATTTT. Its translation is CASSPGDNQPQHF. The rearrangement joins TRBV18 to TRBJ1-5; no definite D call. With 2 bases removed from V and 3 bases from J, the gap between germline ends came to 5 bases. Germline V lookup: CDR1 KGHSH, CDR2 LQKENI. The CDR3 covers 13 residues.

The rearrangement uses TRBV6-1 and TRBJ2-7; TRBD2 matches 7 bases. Trimming took 4 bases from V and 0 from J; bases not matched to a gene: 3. There are 14 residues in the CDR3. CDR1 MNHNS and CDR2 SASEGT come from the germline V gene. The CDR3 spells CASSVGLDSYEQYF. The CDR3 nucleotides are TGTGCCAGCAGTGTCGGACTAGACTCCTACGAGCAGTACTTC.

The chain couples TRBV28 to TRBJ2-7; a possible D gene is TRBD1 (5 bases). Germline values: CDR1 MDHEN, CDR2 SYDVKM. The V and J ends lost 4 bases and 2 bases respectively, with 15 bases between them. The CDR3 is 15 amino acids. CDR3 amino acids: CASSSPSDRPYEQYF. The CDR3 nucleotides read TGTGCCAGCAGTTCCCCAAGTGACAGACCCTACGAGCAGTACTTC.

J is TRBJ2-5 and V is TRBV27; tentative D call: TRBD2 (5 bases). Per the germline V gene, CDR1 is MNHEY and CDR2 is SMNVEV (reference sequence). The V end lost 2 bases, the J end lost 1 base, and 8 bases lay between the germline ends. The CDR3 loop spans 14 amino acids. CDR3 nucleotides: TGTGCCAGCAGTTTAGGTGGACTCCAAGAGACCCAGTACTTC. Translating gives CASSLGGLQETQYF.

The gene calls are TRBV10-3 and TRBJ1-2, with TRBD1 matching over 7 bases. The CDR3 totals 14 residues. The J segment lost 2 bases and the V segment lost 6 bases, leaving 6 bases of the junction unmatched. Germline CDR1 is ENHRY and CDR2 is SYGVKD. The CDR3 reads CAISTGQQNYGYTF. CDR3 coding DNA: TGTGCCATCAGCACGGGACAGCAGAACTATGGCTACACCTTC.

This sequence joins TRBV28 and TRBJ2-4; 10 nucleotides align to TRBD2. Germline V gene data show CDR1 as MDHEN and CDR2 as SYDVKM. This CDR3 region has 17 residues. Trimming cost V 5 bases and J 3 bases; bases outside gene matches: 10. This CDR3 is CASSIAGGQNVKNIQYF. In DNA, the CDR3 is TGTGCCAGCAGTATAGCGGGGGGCCAGAACGTCAAAAACATTCAGTACTTC.

The gene calls are TRBV5-4 and TRBJ2-6, with TRBD1 matching over 10 bases. Germline CDR1 reads SGHNT; CDR2 reads YYREEE (reference sequence). The CDR3 runs 16 residues. V dropped 9 bases and J dropped 0; count of bases not matched to a gene: 6. CDR3 sequence: CATRGTGASGANVLTF. The DNA for the CDR3 is TGTGCCACGCGGGGGACAGGGGCCTCTGGGGCCAACGTCCTGACTTTC.

The chain carries TRBV30 and TRBJ2-7; 9 nucleotides align to TRBD1. CDR1 GTSNPN and CDR2 SVGIG come from the germline V gene (reference sequence). V shed 3 bases and J 2 bases; nucleotides not matched to a gene: 2. This CDR3 has 13 amino acids. The CDR3: CAWRRQGAYEQYF. The CDR3 nucleotides are TGTGCCTGGAGGCGACAGGGGGCCTACGAGCAGTACTTC.

The chain recombines TRBV30 with TRBJ1-1; weak D call: TRBD1 (5 bases). CDR3 length: 13 amino acids. The V and J ends lost 1 base and 9 bases respectively, with 15 bases between them. Per germline, CDR1 GTSNPN and CDR2 SVGIG (reference sequence). In DNA form, the CDR3 reads TGTGCCTGGAGTGGCGAGGGGTGGTCTCAAGCTTTCTTT. Translation: CAWSGEGWSQAFF.

The rearrangement uses TRBV19 and TRBJ1-5, with unresolved D. The V gene lost 4 bases and the J gene lost 0 bases, with 10 bases spanning the gap. Germline V gene data show CDR1 as LNHDA and CDR2 as SQIVND (reference sequence). The CDR3 consists of 15 residues. CDR3: CASSTSSNSNQPQHF. CDR3 sequence (DNA): TGTGCCAGTAGTACCAGCTCTAATAGCAATCAGCCCCAGCATTTT.

CDR3 loop: CAWSRRTVVNYGYTF. DNA for the CDR3: TGTGCCTGGAGCCGACGGACAGTAGTCAACTATGGCTACACCTTC. The rearrangement uses TRBV30 and TRBJ1-2, with D perhaps TRBD1 (6 bases). This CDR3 has 15 residues. Trimming stripped 3 bases from V and 2 bases from J, with 16 bases between. CDR1 is GTSNPN and CDR2 is SVGIG in the germline V gene (reference sequence). Full variable domain (missing parts from reference TRBV30 and TRBJ1-2): SQTIHQWPATLVQPVGSPLSLECTVEGTSNPNLYWYRQAAGRGLQLLFYSVGIGQISSEVPQNLSASRPQDRQFILSSKKLLLSDSGFYLCAWSRRTVVNYGYTFGSGTRLTVV.

This clone was found once. The J gene is TRBJ1-2, the V gene TRBV2; D gene ambiguous. The germline V gene encodes CDR1 SNHLY and CDR2 FYNNEI. The CDR3 extends over 12 amino acids. V lost 7 bases to trimming and J lost 5 bases, with 11 bases between them. The CDR3 sequence is CASTAGLYGYTF. CDR3 nucleotides: TGTGCCAGCACTGCAGGACTATATGGCTACACCTTC.